The 12 T cell receptor beta chains below come from one sample, sequenced in a study of early T cells in non-severe SARS-CoV-2 infection. TCRdb re-derived calls from the 5' RACE reads in MiXCR, one entry per CDR3 protein. The sample has more than 60,000 distinct CDR3 sequences, over 10% seen once. Sequenced sample: whole blood. These TCRs come from an adult who was a healthcare worker with PCR-confirmed SARS-CoV-2 infection or an uninfected control (not recorded which).

This clonotype was recorded a few times. This chain joins TRBV6-6 and TRBJ1-6, with a tentative D call TRBD1 (6 bases). CDR3 length equals 14 residues. Germline V lookup: CDR1 MNHNY, CDR2 SVGAGI (reference sequence). CDR3 nucleotide sequence: TGTGCGAGTACGTTACAGGGAGGCAATTCACCCCTCCACTTT. Translation: CASTLQGGNSPLHF.

This clonotype has more than one count but fewer than ten. The genes are TRBV7-2 and TRBJ2-5; D unresolved. Trimming stripped 1 base from V and 2 bases from J, with 11 bases between. Per the germline V gene, CDR1 is SGHTA and CDR2 is FQGNSA. The CDR3 has 15 residues. The CDR3 coding sequence is TGTGCCAGCAGCTTAGGAACACTGAAACAAGAGACCCAGTACTTC. It specifies CASSLGTLKQETQYF. The whole variable domain, remainder taken from reference TRBV7-2 and TRBJ2-5, is GAGVSQSPSNKVTEKGKDVELRCDPISGHTALYWYRQSLGQGLEFLIYFQGNSAPDKSGLPSDRFSAERTGGSVSTLTIQRTQQEDSAVYLCASSLGTLKQETQYFGPGTRLLVL.

This clonotype was observed a handful of times. The chain carries TRBV5-1 and TRBJ2-6, with D tentatively TRBD1 (6 bases). The V and J ends lost 4 bases and 4 bases respectively, with 21 bases between them. This CDR3 has 18 residues. Germline CDR1 reads SGHRS; CDR2 reads YFSETQ. CDR3 sequence (DNA): TGCGCCAGCAGCATGTTGACAGGATCCCAGTCGGGGGCCAACGTCCTGACTTTC. It translates to CASSMLTGSQSGANVLTF.

CDR3 in amino acids: CASSLDTLDEQFF. The CDR3 region has the DNA TGCGCCAGCAGCCTGGACACTCTTGATGAGCAGTTCTTC. This sequence joins TRBV5-1 and TRBJ2-1; TRBD1 might be the D (5 bases). V lost 4 bases, J lost 8 bases, and 13 bases lay in between. Germline-derived CDR1 and CDR2 are SGHRS and YFSETQ. CDR3 length equals 13 residues.

This clonotype appeared many times. The chain combines TRBV5-1 with TRBJ1-1; TRBD1 matches 7 bases. This CDR3 has 13 residues. Germline V gives CDR1 SGHRS, CDR2 YFSETQ. V was pared by 7 bases and J by 0 bases, with 3 bases of the junction left unmatched. DNA for the CDR3: TGCGCCAGCCAGACAGGGATGAACACTGAAGCTTTCTTT. It translates to CASQTGMNTEAFF.

This clonotype was seen a handful of times. This chain uses TRBV7-9 with TRBJ2-1; D is unresolved. CDR3 length: 14 amino acids. Germline CDR1 reads SEHNR; CDR2 reads FQNEAQ (reference sequence). V lost 1 base, J lost 5 bases, and 9 bases lay in between. Here the CDR3 reads CASSLVRSDNEQFF. DNA of the CDR3: TGTGCCAGCAGCTTAGTTAGGTCCGACAATGAGCAGTTCTTC.

The chain links TRBV3-1 to TRBJ2-2; D may be TRBD1 (5 bases). The germline V and J ends were trimmed by 8 bases and 3 bases, with 10 bases remaining between them. Germline V CDR1 and CDR2: LGHDT, YNNKEL (reference sequence). CDR3 size: 13 residues. The CDR3 sequence is CASGAQYTGELFF. The CDR3, as DNA: TGTGCCAGCGGGGCACAATACACCGGGGAGCTGTTTTTT.

The V call is TRBV11-2, the J call TRBJ2-2, with no clear D. There are 14 residues in the CDR3. Germline V CDR1 and CDR2: SGHAT, FQNNGV. The ends were cut back, 5 bases at V and 7 bases at J, with 14 bases in the middle. CDR3 residues: CASSPRVLGGELFF. The DNA for the CDR3 is TGTGCCAGCAGCCCCCGAGTGTTGGGCGGGGAGCTGTTTTTT.

The V and J genes are TRBV6-2 or TRBV6-3 and TRBJ2-5, with 8 bases matching TRBD1. V lost 8 bases, J lost 7 bases, and 15 bases stayed unmatched. The CDR3 loop spans 15 amino acids. Germline CDR1 is MNHEY and CDR2 is SVGEGT. CDR3 nucleotides: TGTGCCAGCTACGGGATTTCGACAGGGGTAATGACCCAGTACTTC. The encoded protein is CASYGISTGVMTQYF.

Many counts were recorded for this clonotype. The V gene is TRBV12-3 or TRBV12-4, the J gene TRBJ2-1; 7 nucleotides line up with TRBD1. The CDR3 totals 16 residues. The junction had 16 bases not matched to a gene; V was cut back by 5 bases and J by 9 bases. CDR3 region: CASSSPGQVFSGEQFF. The CDR3 DNA reads TGTGCCAGCAGTAGCCCCGGACAGGTTTTTTCGGGTGAGCAGTTCTTC.

This clonotype has ten or more counts. The rearrangement links TRBV7-9 to TRBJ2-1; 8 bases fit TRBD2. V shed 0 bases, J shed 0 bases, and the junction held 7 bases outside the gene matches. The CDR3 spans 18 residues. Germline V CDR1 and CDR2: SEHNR, FQNEAQ (reference sequence). CDR3 DNA sequence: TGTGCCAGCAGCTTAGCCAGCGGGAGACCATCCTCCTACAATGAGCAGTTCTTC. Translation gives CASSLASGRPSSYNEQFF.

The chain links TRBV20-1 to TRBJ2-7; weak D call: TRBD1 (5 bases). Trimming removed 1 base from V and 1 base from J, with 11 bases in between. The V gene's germline CDR1 is DFQATT and CDR2 SNEGSKA (reference sequence). The CDR3 is made up of 14 amino acids. The CDR3: CSARGQGSSYEQYF. Written as DNA, the CDR3 is TGCAGTGCTAGAGGGCAGGGATCGTCCTACGAGCAGTACTTC.